Shown below are 31 T cell receptor beta chains from a single sample sequenced in a study of control samples from healthy donors and cancer patients. Sequenced by immunoSEQ multiplex PCR; TCRdb stores in-frame clones only, minus some. The top ten clones hold approximately 13% of a sample with more than 95,000 clones, approximately 83% of them seen once. The sequenced sample consisted of blood. These receptor sequences come from a woman aged 50 to 60 in good health.

The chain employs TRBV7-9 and TRBJ1-1; no reliable D call. CDR3 length: 15 amino acids. Trimming pared 1 base from V and 5 bases from J, leaving 14 bases between. Germline V gene data show CDR1 as SEHNR and CDR2 as FQNEAQ (reference sequence). The CDR3 sequence is CASSLDYGDSTEAFF. Written as DNA, the CDR3 is TGTGCCAGCAGCTTAGATTATGGGGATTCGACTGAAGCTTTCTTT. The whole variable domain, filled in from reference TRBV7-9 and TRBJ1-1, reads DTGVSQNPRHKITKRGQNVTFRCDPISEHNRLYWYRQTLGQGPEFLTYFQNEAQLEKSRLLSDRFSAERPKGSFSTLEIQRTEQGDSAMYLCASSLDYGDSTEAFFGQGTRLTVV.

This rearrangement joins TRBV5-5 to TRBJ2-3, with D possibly being TRBD1 (6 bases). V gave up 1 base and J gave up 3 bases, with 9 bases separating them. Germline CDR1 is SGHKS and CDR2 is YYEKEE (reference sequence). This CDR3 is 14 amino acids long. The CDR3 region is CASSLQGPTDTQYF. Written as DNA, the CDR3 is TGTGCCAGCAGCTTGCAGGGGCCGACAGATACGCAGTATTTT. Supplemented by reference TRBV5-5 and TRBJ2-3, the full variable domain reads DAGVTQSPTHLIKTRGQQVTLRCSPISGHKSVSWYQQVLGQGPQFIFQYYEKEERGRGNFPDRFSARQFPNYSSELNVNALLLGDSALYLCASSLQGPTDTQYFGPGTRLTVL.

This CDR3 is CASSQDGQGPEQYF. CDR3 DNA: TGCGCCAGCAGCCAAGATGGGCAGGGGCCAGAGCAGTACTTC. This chain connects TRBV4-1 to TRBJ2-7; D is possibly TRBD1 (6 bases). This CDR3 contains 14 residues. Trimming took off 0 bases at V and 7 bases at J, with 13 bases between the two ends. CDR1 is MGHRA and CDR2 is YSYEKL in the germline V gene.

This clone has a single count. The chain combines TRBV4-3 with TRBJ1-6; 7 nucleotides agree with TRBD1. V dropped 4 bases and J dropped 6; count of bases not matched to a gene: 9. Germline assignment: CDR1 LGHNA and CDR2 YSLEER. The CDR3 contains 16 residues. The CDR3 DNA reads TGCGCCAGCAGCCCCAGTTCGACAGGGACTAATTCACCCCTCCACTTT. Protein product: CASSPSSTGTNSPLHF.

This chain connects TRBV7-2 to TRBJ1-5; D ambiguous. The CDR3 consists of 14 residues. Germline CDR1 SGHTA, CDR2 FQGNSA. Trimming pared 2 bases from V and 7 bases from J, leaving 12 bases between. DNA of the CDR3: TGTGCCAGCAGCTTAAGAGGGCATCACCAGCCCCAGCATTTT. It specifies CASSLRGHHQPQHF.

This chain connects TRBV7-2 to TRBJ2-5; 7 bases agree with TRBD2. The CDR3 loop spans 15 amino acids. Trimming took 3 bases from V and 5 from J; bases not matched to a gene: 9. Germline CDR1 is SGHTA and CDR2 is FQGNSA. CDR3 sequence reads: CASSFTSARVETQYF. The DNA for the CDR3 is TGTGCCAGCAGCTTCACTAGCGCGAGGGTCGAGACCCAGTACTTC.

V usage is TRBV28 and J usage is TRBJ2-1; 13 bases align to TRBD2. This CDR3 is built from 16 residues. The V segment lost 5 bases and the J segment 3 bases; nucleotides outside the gene matches: 4. From germline, CDR1 is MDHEN and CDR2 SYDVKM. CDR3 protein: CASSQLAGGSYNEQFF. In DNA, the CDR3 is TGTGCCAGCAGTCAACTAGCGGGGGGGAGCTACAATGAGCAGTTCTTC.

The rearrangement links TRBV6-6 to TRBJ1-4; 7 nucleotides match TRBD1. Germline CDR1 and CDR2: MNHNY and SVGAGI (reference sequence). Trimming cost V 4 bases and J 7 bases; bases outside gene matches: 6. The CDR3 length is 14 residues. CDR3 sequence (DNA): TGTGCCAGCAGTTCGGGGACAGACACTGAAAAACTGTTTTTT. This gives the protein CASSSGTDTEKLFF.

The gene calls are TRBV6-1 and TRBJ2-1, with D hard to call. Trimming cost V 2 bases and J 7 bases, with 15 bases left between them. This CDR3 contains 15 residues. Germline lookup yields CDR1 MNHNS and CDR2 SASEGT. CDR3 bases: TGTGCCAGCAGTGAAATCCGGAAGCCTGCGAATGAGCAGTTCTTC. This encodes CASSEIRKPANEQFF.

The chain links TRBV7-2 to TRBJ2-3, with 10 bases matching TRBD2. The length of the CDR3 is 15 residues. J gave up 3 bases and V 1 base, and 1 base lay outside the gene matches. The germline CDR1 and CDR2 sequences are SGHTA and FQGNSA. The CDR3 sequence: CASSLEAGGTDTQYF. The DNA of the CDR3 is TGTGCCAGCAGCTTAGAAGCGGGGGGGACAGATACGCAGTATTTT.

This chain uses TRBV19 with TRBJ1-1, with D uncertain. CDR3 length: 16 amino acids. V lost 5 bases and J 4 bases, leaving 20 bases between the germline ends. Germline values: CDR1 LNHDA, CDR2 SQIVND (reference sequence). In nucleotides, the CDR3 is TGTGCCAGTAGTCCATGGGAACACTCAACGGGCACTGAAGCTTTCTTT. This encodes CASSPWEHSTGTEAFF.

In regard to this clone: A read error may produce the germline difference seen at one junction end. This sequence joins TRBV28 and TRBJ2-7; perhaps TRBD2 as D (5 bases). The CDR3 runs 15 residues. Per germline, CDR1 MDHEN and CDR2 SYDVKM. The CDR3 region is CANSALLGSSYEQYF. The CDR3 DNA is TGTGCCAACAGTGCACTATTGGGGAGTTCCTACGAGCAGTACTTC.

V gene TRBV7-9 combines with J gene TRBJ2-1; a weak D match, TRBD2 (6 bases). This CDR3 is built from 14 residues. V was cut by 4 bases and J by 6 bases, with 13 bases left in between. Per the germline V gene, CDR1 is SEHNR and CDR2 is FQNEAQ (reference sequence). This CDR3 reads CASSYGDGGNEQFF. CDR3 nucleotide sequence: TGTGCCAGCAGCTATGGGGACGGGGGCAATGAGCAGTTCTTC.

V is TRBV7-3 and J is TRBJ2-2; 11 bases line up with TRBD1. V shed 4 bases and J 9 bases; nucleotides not matched to a gene: 7. Per the germline V gene, CDR1 is SGHTA and CDR2 is FQGTGA. This CDR3 spans 15 amino acids. CDR3 coding DNA: TGTGCCAGCAGCTCTGGACAGGGGGCATCCAGGGAGCTGTTTTTT. Translated: CASSSGQGASRELFF.

The chain joins TRBV7-2 to TRBJ1-5; D is perhaps TRBD1 (5 bases). From germline, CDR1 is SGHTA and CDR2 FQGNSA. There are 17 residues in the CDR3. The V end was cut by 5 bases, the J end by 0 bases, with 17 bases between. The chain's CDR3 is CASSPRGGPYSNQPQHF. CDR3 DNA sequence: TGTGCCAGCAGCCCCCGGGGGGGTCCCTATAGCAATCAGCCCCAGCATTTT.

V and J are TRBV4-2 and TRBJ2-1; no clear D. This CDR3 is 15 amino acids long. Trimming stripped 0 bases from V and 6 bases from J, with 12 bases between. Germline V gene data show CDR1 as LGHNA and CDR2 as YNFKEQ. Here the CDR3 reads CASSQDLSVPNEQFF. As DNA, the CDR3 is TGTGCCAGCAGCCAAGATCTCTCGGTCCCCAATGAGCAGTTCTTC.

Notes on this clone: A read error may produce the germline difference seen at one junction end. The genes are TRBV7-7 and TRBJ2-5, with D possibly TRBD1 on 6 matching bases. CDR1 SSHAT and CDR2 FNYEAQ come from the germline V gene (reference sequence). The CDR3 has 15 residues. CDR3 protein: CASSLATTGQETQYF. The DNA of the CDR3 is TGTGCTAGCAGCTTAGCCACTACAGGGCAAGAGACCCAGTACTTC.

The V call is TRBV11-3, the J call TRBJ2-7; 8 bases align to TRBD2. Trimming removed 5 bases from V and 3 bases from J; junction bases left unmatched: 15. The CDR3 is made up of 17 amino acids. Germline V gene lookup returns CDR1 SGHNT and CDR2 YENEEA. CDR3 bases: TGTGCCAGCAGCCTACCGGTAGCGGGGCCAGGTCGCTACGAGCAGTACTTC. It is translated as CASSLPVAGPGRYEQYF.

V is TRBV7-2 and J is TRBJ2-3; 10 bases match TRBD2. The CDR3 is 15 residues long. With 7 bases clipped from V and 1 base from J, the junction kept 5 bases outside the gene matches. The V gene's germline CDR1 is SGHTA and CDR2 FQGNSA. The chain's CDR3 is CASTPGLAGTDTQYF. As DNA, the CDR3 is TGTGCCAGCACCCCTGGACTAGCGGGCACAGATACGCAGTATTTT.

The V call is TRBV6-1, the J call TRBJ2-1; D is ambiguous. V lost 1 base and J lost 5, with 12 bases in between. The CDR3 contains 15 residues. The germline CDR1 and CDR2 sequences are MNHNS and SASEGT. Here the CDR3 reads CASSEGALPNNEQFF. In DNA, the CDR3 is TGTGCCAGCAGTGAAGGGGCTCTCCCTAACAATGAGCAGTTCTTC.

J is TRBJ1-2 and V is TRBV18; 9 nucleotides align to TRBD1. The germline CDR1 and CDR2 sequences are KGHSH and LQKENI. The CDR3 has 14 residues. The V segment lost 3 bases and the J segment 6 bases; nucleotides outside the gene matches: 5. Here the CDR3 DNA reads TGTGCCAGCTCACCGGGGACAGGGAATGATGGCTACACCTTC. Translated, it gives CASSPGTGNDGYTF.

This clone occurred a few times. This chain connects TRBV3-1 (or the pseudogene TRBV3-2) to TRBJ1-6; a possible D gene is TRBD1 (5 bases). Per the germline V gene, CDR1 is LGHDT and CDR2 is YNNKEL (reference sequence). Trimming pared 4 bases from V and 4 bases from J, leaving 14 bases between. This CDR3 region has 16 residues. For the CDR3, the DNA is TGTGCCAGCAGCCCAACGATGGACACGTATAATTCACCCCTCCACTTT. Translation: CASSPTMDTYNSPLHF.

The chain couples TRBV7-9 to TRBJ1-1, with D possibly being TRBD1 (5 bases). The germline CDR1 and CDR2 sequences are SEHNR and FQNEAQ (reference sequence). V was shortened by 1 base and J by 4 bases, with 16 bases between the two germline ends. The CDR3 is made up of 16 amino acids. This CDR3 reads CASSLDQGIIPTEAFF. CDR3 DNA: TGTGCCAGCAGCTTAGACCAGGGTATAATACCCACTGAAGCTTTCTTT.

The chain couples TRBV6-5 to TRBJ2-7; D remains unclear. Looked up from germline, CDR1 is MNHEY and CDR2 is SVGAGI. With 8 bases removed from V and 0 bases from J, the gap between germline ends came to 14 bases. The CDR3 runs 14 residues. Here the CDR3 reads CASSKVHSSYEQYF. The CDR3 DNA follows: TGTGCCAGCTCCAAAGTGCATTCCTCCTACGAGCAGTACTTC.

This chain links TRBV9 with TRBJ1-3; D is uncertain. Germline values: CDR1 SGDLS, CDR2 YYNGEE. Trimming removed 0 bases at V and 0 bases at J, with 7 bases between. The CDR3 runs to 15 residues. CDR3 nucleotide sequence: TGTGCCAGCAGCGTAGACCTAAACTCTGGAAACACCATATATTTT. This codes for CASSVDLNSGNTIYF.

This sequence joins TRBV24-1 and TRBJ1-2; D uncertain. There are 13 residues in the CDR3. V lost 6 bases to trimming and J lost 4 bases, with 11 bases between them. Germline V lookup: CDR1 KGHDR, CDR2 SFDVKD. The CDR3 bases are TGTGCCACCAGTCCAGGCCCCTCCTATGGCTACACCTTC. Translation: CATSPGPSYGYTF.

This CDR3 reads CASSESRGASSPLHF. CDR3 sequence (DNA): TGCGCCAGCAGTGAGTCGAGGGGGGCTAGTTCACCCCTCCACTTT. The chain has TRBV10-1 and TRBJ1-6; the D gene is possibly TRBD1 (6 bases). V lost 0 bases, J lost 9 bases, and 12 bases lay in between. Germline V lookup: CDR1 WNHNN, CDR2 SYGVQD (reference sequence). CDR3 length: 15 amino acids.

This clone was picked up one time. The chain links TRBV7-8 to TRBJ2-2; TRBD1 matches 7 bases. The germline gives CDR1 SGHVS, CDR2 FQNEAQ. The V and J ends lost 7 bases and 3 bases, in that order; junction bases with no gene match: 8. This CDR3 has 15 amino acids. The CDR3 DNA reads as TGTGCCAGCACCATCAGGGGGTGGGACACCGGGGAGCTGTTTTTT. It specifies CASTIRGWDTGELFF.

The chain carries TRBV3-1 (or the pseudogene TRBV3-2) and TRBJ2-2; 7 bases are shared with TRBD1. Germline CDR1 LGHDT, CDR2 YNNKEL (reference sequence). The V gene end was trimmed by 4 bases and the J gene end by 6 bases; junction bases not matched to a gene: 2. There are 13 residues in the CDR3. The CDR3 DNA reads TGTGCCAGCAGCCTAGGGACAGCCGGGGAGCTGTTTTTT. Its protein product is CASSLGTAGELFF.

This chain joins TRBV6-5 and TRBJ1-5; 10 bases match TRBD1. Losses at the gene ends were 2 bases for V and 4 bases for J; bases not matched to a gene: 2. Germline assignment: CDR1 MNHEY and CDR2 SVGAGI. This CDR3 is built from 15 residues. The DNA for the CDR3 is TGTGCCAGCAGTTACCCGGGACAGGGGAATCAGCCCCAGCATTTT. The encoded protein is CASSYPGQGNQPQHF.

The chain combines TRBV30 with TRBJ1-1; the D gene is possibly TRBD1 (5 bases). The germline CDR1 and CDR2 sequences are GTSNPN and SVGIG (reference sequence). V lost 4 bases and J 3 bases, leaving 9 bases between the germline ends. The CDR3 runs to 12 residues. The CDR3 coding sequence is TGTGCCTGGACTCGGGGGGACACTGAAGCTTTCTTT. This codes for CAWTRGDTEAFF.